This entry features one TCR beta chain sequence. The data derive from a study of T cell responses to AZD1222 COVID-19 vaccine. As for the study in general: Timing groups of about 4 and about 12 weeks for second doses were pooled.

Here immunoSEQ multiplex PCR was the method, and the copy in TCRdb shows in-frame clones only, minus some. The sample holds approximately 140,000 clones; roughly 90% are singletons and the top ten take 1.4%. The germline V gene has CDR1 SGHNT and CDR2 YENEEA. V was shortened by 3 bases and J by 3 bases, with 8 bases between the two germline ends. The CDR3 extends over 13 amino acids. The V gene is TRBV11-3, the J gene TRBJ1-1; no definite D call. Sequenced here: peripheral blood, sampled on day 0 of AZD1222 vaccination. The sequence came from an adult in good health. CDR3 loop: CASSFYSDTEAFF. In nucleotides, the CDR3 is TGTGCCAGCAGCTTTTACAGTGACACTGAAGCTTTCTTT.